This TCR beta chain was obtained from a study of cytomegalovirus exposure and HLA in healthy donors. Study-wide results and limits: Apart from CMV serostatus, no immune exposure information was available.

With respect to this clone: As yet, its antigen is unknown.

CDR1 is SGHTS, CDR2 YDEGEE, per germline. This CDR3 spans 15 amino acids. J gave up 6 bases and V 4 bases, and 8 bases lay outside the gene matches. It was with 60 Vbeta and 13 Jbeta primers that the PCR ran. Data came from immunoSEQ multiplex PCR; TCRdb stores just in-frame clones and leaves some out. The sample comprises under 200,000 clones, approximately 71% of which are singletons, and 1.3% to 1.5% rests with the top ten. The chain is built from TRBV5-8 and TRBJ2-3; 10 bases are a match to TRBD1. Sequences were obtained from PBMCs. This TCR was recovered from a man aged 45-65 years in good health and CMV-seronegative. CDR3: CASSEGQGSPDTQYF. As DNA, the CDR3 is TGTGCCAGCAGCGAGGGACAGGGGAGCCCGGATACGCAGTATTTT.